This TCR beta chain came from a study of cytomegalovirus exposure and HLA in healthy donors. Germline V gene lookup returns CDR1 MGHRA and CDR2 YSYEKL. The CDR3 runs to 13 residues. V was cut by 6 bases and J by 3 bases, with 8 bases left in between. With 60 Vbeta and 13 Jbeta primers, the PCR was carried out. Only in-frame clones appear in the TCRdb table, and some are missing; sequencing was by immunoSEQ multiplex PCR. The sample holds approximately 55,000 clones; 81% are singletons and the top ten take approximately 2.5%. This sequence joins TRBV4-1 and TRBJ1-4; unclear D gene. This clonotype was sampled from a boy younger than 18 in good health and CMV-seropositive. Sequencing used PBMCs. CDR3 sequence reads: CASRSRANEKLFF. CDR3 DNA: TGCGCCAGCAGATCCCGGGCTAATGAAAAACTGTTTTTT.